This TCR beta chain was sequenced in a study of graft-versus-host responses after intestinal transplantation. For this clone: Its cognate antigen is unknown.

TCRdb's table, derived via immunoSEQ multiplex PCR, lists solely in-frame clones and lacks some. The sample lists around 100,000 clones; 85% to 95% were seen once. The source was unstimulated CD8+ T cells sorted from spleen or lymph node cells, collected before transplant. This TCR was recovered from a human donor who was the organ donor for an intestinal transplant.

The chain's CDR3 is CASSGSGLGGEQYF. The CDR3 DNA reads as TGTGCCAGCAGCGGAAGCGGTCTGGGGGGCGAGCAGTACTTC. The chain couples TRBV7-6 to TRBJ2-7, with D tentatively TRBD2 (6 bases). Germline V gene data show CDR1 as SGHVS and CDR2 as FNYEAQ. The CDR3 is 14 amino acids. V gave up 5 bases and J gave up 6 bases, with 17 bases separating them.